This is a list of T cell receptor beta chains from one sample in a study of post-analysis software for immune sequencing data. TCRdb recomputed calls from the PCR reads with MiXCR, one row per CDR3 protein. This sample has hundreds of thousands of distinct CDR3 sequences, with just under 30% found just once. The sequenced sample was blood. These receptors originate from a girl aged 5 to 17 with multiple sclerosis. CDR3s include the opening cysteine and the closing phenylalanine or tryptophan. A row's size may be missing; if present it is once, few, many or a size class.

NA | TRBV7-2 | CASSPTWDDGKAFF
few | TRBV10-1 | CASSDGLAGNQETQYF
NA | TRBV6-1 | CASGNRGGDPKNIQYF
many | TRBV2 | CASSPTLYGYTF
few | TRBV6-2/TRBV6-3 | CASSYSFRVAANEQFF
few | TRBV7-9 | CASSLTDSKNIQYF
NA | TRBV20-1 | CSARDHHEQFF
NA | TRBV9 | CASSPGERGGTDTQYF
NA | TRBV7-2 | CASSRGDLAGETQFF
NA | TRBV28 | CASREGAGSPLHF
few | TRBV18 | CASSPGEVFSF
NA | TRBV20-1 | CSAPQGVGTDTQYF
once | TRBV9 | CASQTGLAYGYTF
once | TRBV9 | CASSVGSRDTEAFF
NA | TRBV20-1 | CSARDPGLAGASSAWDTQYF
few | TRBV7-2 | CASGNPSGYEQYF
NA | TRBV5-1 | CASSLRTGLGTDTQYF
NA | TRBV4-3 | CASSQAHLNTEAFF
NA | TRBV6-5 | CASSYSGVGLAVSYEQYF
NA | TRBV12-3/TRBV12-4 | CASSPLVTRSTDTQYF
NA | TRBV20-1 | CSATGTGGHEQYF
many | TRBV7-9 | CAARPLSTDTQYF